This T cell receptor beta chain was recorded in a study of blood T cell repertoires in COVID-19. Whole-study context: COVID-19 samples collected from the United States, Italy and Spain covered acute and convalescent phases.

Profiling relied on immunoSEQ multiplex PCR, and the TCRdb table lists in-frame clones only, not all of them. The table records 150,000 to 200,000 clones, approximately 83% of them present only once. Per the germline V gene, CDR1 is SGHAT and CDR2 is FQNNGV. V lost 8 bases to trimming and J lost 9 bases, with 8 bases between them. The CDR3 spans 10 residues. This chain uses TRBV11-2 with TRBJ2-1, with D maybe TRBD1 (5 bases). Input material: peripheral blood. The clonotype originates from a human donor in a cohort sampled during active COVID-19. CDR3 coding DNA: TGTGCCAGCCAGGGCGTTGAGCAGTTCTTC. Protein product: CASQGVEQFF.